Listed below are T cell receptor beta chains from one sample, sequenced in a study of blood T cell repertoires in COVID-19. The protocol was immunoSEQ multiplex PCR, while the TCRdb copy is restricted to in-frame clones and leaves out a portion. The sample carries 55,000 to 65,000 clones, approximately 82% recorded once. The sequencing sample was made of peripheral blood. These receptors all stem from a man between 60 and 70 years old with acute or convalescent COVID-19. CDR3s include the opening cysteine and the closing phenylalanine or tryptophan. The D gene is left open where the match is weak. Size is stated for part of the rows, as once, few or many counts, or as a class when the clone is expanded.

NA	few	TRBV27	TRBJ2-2	TGTGCCAGCAGTTTATTCGACACCGGGGAGCTGTTTTTT	CASSLFDTGELFF
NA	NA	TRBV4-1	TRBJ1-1	TGCGCCAGCAGCCTCTTAGGCGGCACCGATTTCACTGAAGCTTTCTTT	CASSLLGGTDFTEAFF
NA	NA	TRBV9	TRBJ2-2	TGTGCCAGCAGCCAGGGCCTCACCGGGGAGCTGTTTTTT	CASSQGLTGELFF
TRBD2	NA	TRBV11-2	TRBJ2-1	TGTGCCAGCAGCCGGCGGGGGGGCCTGAACAATGAGCAGTTCTTC	CASSRRGGLNNEQFF
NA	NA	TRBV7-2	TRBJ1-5	TGTGCCAGCAGCCAGTCGGCAGGGTGGCAGCCCCAGCATTTT	CASSQSAGWQPQHF
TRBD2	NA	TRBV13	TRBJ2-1	TGTGCCAGCAGCTCAATGATAGCGGGGGGACCCTACAATGAGCAGTTCTTC	CASSSMIAGGPYNEQFF
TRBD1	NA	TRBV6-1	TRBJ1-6	TGTGCCAGCAGTGAAGGGGGACAGGGTAATTCACCCCTCCACTTT	CASSEGGQGNSPLHF
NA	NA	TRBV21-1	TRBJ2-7	TGTGCCAGCAGCAAGGGGCACTCTACGAAGCAGTACTTC	CASSKGHSTKQYF
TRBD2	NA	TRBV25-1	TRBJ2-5	TGTGCCAGCAGTGAGAATATTTTAGCGGGGGCGACCCAGTACTTC	CASSENILAGATQYF
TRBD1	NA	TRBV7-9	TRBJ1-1	TGTGCCAGCAGCTCCTCCGACAGGGAGGCTTTCTTT	CASSSSDREAFF
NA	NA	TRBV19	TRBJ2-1	TGTGCCAGTAGTGGGGGGGCCTCGAGCTCCTACAATGAGCAGTTCTTC	CASSGGASSSYNEQFF
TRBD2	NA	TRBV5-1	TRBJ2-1	TGCGCCAGCAGCTCGGAAGGTGGCTCGGGGGGTGTCTCCTACAATGAGCAGTTCTTC	CASSSEGGSGGVSYNEQFF
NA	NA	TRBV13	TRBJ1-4	TGTGCCAGCAGCTTCAGCGGGGGGCCTGAAAAACTGTTTTTT	CASSFSGGPEKLFF
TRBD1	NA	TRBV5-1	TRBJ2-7	TGCGCCAGCAGCCAATCCGGGACAGGGATACACGAGCAGTACTTC	CASSQSGTGIHEQYF